This TCR beta chain was found in a study of blood T cell repertoires in COVID-19. The germline V gene encodes CDR1 SQVTM and CDR2 ANQGSEA. Trimming shortened V by 4 bases and J by 4 bases, and 15 bases separated the two germline ends. This CDR3 comprises 14 residues. Produced via immunoSEQ multiplex PCR; TCRdb's table is partial and in-frame only. The sample includes some 140,000 clones, nearly 80% of them seen just once. Sample: peripheral blood. This TCR was recovered from a man at least 80 years old with acute or convalescent COVID-19. This chain joins TRBV29-1 and TRBJ2-3; TRBD2 is a possible D gene (7 bases). CDR3 protein: CSVGFRGAADTQYF. CDR3 coding DNA: TGCAGCGTTGGGTTCCGGGGGGCCGCAGATACGCAGTATTTT.